A selection of T cell receptor beta chains follows, all from one sample in a study of CXCR3-negative and CXCR3-positive naive CD8 T cells. TCRdb reprocessed the 5' RACE reads, with one entry per CDR3 protein and no DNA. The sample has around 140,000 distinct CDR3 sequences. The sample was naive CXCR3- CD8+ T cells from blood. Receptors were obtained from a human donor in good health. Some clones in this sample may be carry-over from other donors' samples. The CDR3 runs from the conserved cysteine through the conserved F or W.

j_call v_call cdr3_aa
TRBJ2-3 TRBV29-1 CSVVMARSTDTQYF
TRBJ2-2 TRBV14 CASSHPTGELFF
TRBJ2-5 TRBV10-3 CAISDPGQIQETQYF
TRBJ2-4 TRBV29-1 CSVDFGGGNIQYF
TRBJ1-1 TRBV7-2 CASIAFGQGSTEAFF
TRBJ2-3 TRBV5-5 CASSLGLVGQGLGDTQYF
TRBJ1-1 TRBV21-1 CASSKARVGGPLSGTEAFF
TRBJ2-1 TRBV27 CASSPQGLAFSYNEQFF
TRBJ1-6 TRBV5-4 CASSFRSVGNSPLHF
TRBJ2-6 TRBV7-9 CASSPVLPGQGEISGANVLTF
TRBJ2-5 TRBV3-1 CASSLTLERTKYDQETQYF
TRBJ1-5 TRBV6-6 CASTPGGGPDQPQHF
TRBJ1-1 TRBV12-3/TRBV12-4 CASSFGDLDTEAFF
TRBJ1-5 TRBV12-3/TRBV12-4 CASSSPGREPQPQHF
TRBJ2-7 TRBV12-3/TRBV12-4 CASSFPGHDYEQYF
TRBJ2-7 TRBV5-1 CASSLSGLSYEQYF
TRBJ2-7 TRBV6-5 CASSYGGVDEQYF
TRBJ2-3 TRBV7-9 CASSLSVTDTQYF
TRBJ2-1 TRBV5-1 CASSLTGPYNEQFF
TRBJ2-7 TRBV6-2/TRBV6-3 CASSYYQTSGPYEQYF
TRBJ2-7 TRBV24-1 CATSDSRQGPYEQYF
TRBJ2-1 TRBV15 CATSPKSSYNEQFF
TRBJ1-2 TRBV12-3/TRBV12-4 CASNPSDRAGGYTF
TRBJ2-2 TRBV29-1 CSLMWAGELFF
TRBJ2-3 TRBV5-6 CASSFGTSGNADTQYF
TRBJ2-5 TRBV29-1 CSVEVWPPSGGQETQYF
TRBJ2-7 TRBV29-1 CSVEDRGGYEQYF